This paragraph reports one TCR beta chain. Produced via immunoSEQ multiplex PCR; TCRdb's table is partial and in-frame only. This sample has 1.6 million or so clones, with approximately 97% found just once. This entry belongs to a study of shared clonotypes between healthy human individuals. With V trimmed by 3 bases and J by 5 bases, 9 bases remained unmatched. The CDR3 spans 15 residues. Germline assignment: CDR1 SGHAT and CDR2 FQNNGV. It was into CD45RA+ naive and CD45RA-negative memory subsets that the CD4+ cells were split. What was sequenced was naive CD4+ T cells sorted from blood. Subset defined: CD45RA+ positively selected. The clonotype comes from a man younger than 45 in good health. The chain joins TRBV11-2 to TRBJ2-5; 7 bases match TRBD2. CDR3 amino acids: CASSFPSGKRETQYF. Here the CDR3 DNA reads TGTGCCAGCAGCTTCCCCAGCGGGAAGAGGGAGACCCAGTACTTC.